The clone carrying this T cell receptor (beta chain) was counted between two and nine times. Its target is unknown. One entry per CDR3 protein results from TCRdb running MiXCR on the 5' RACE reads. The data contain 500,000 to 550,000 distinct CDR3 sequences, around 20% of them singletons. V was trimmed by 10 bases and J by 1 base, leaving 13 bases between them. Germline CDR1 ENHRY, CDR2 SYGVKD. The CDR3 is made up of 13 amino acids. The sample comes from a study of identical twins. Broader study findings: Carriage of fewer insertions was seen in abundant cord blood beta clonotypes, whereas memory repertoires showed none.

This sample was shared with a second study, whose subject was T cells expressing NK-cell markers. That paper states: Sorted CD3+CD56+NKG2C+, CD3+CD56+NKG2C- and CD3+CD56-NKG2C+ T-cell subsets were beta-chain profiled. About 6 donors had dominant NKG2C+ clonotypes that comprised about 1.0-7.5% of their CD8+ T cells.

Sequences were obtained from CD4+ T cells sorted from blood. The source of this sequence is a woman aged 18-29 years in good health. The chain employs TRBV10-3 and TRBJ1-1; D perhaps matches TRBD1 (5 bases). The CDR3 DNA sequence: TGTGCCACCGTGAAGGGGTCGAACACTGAAGCTTTCTTT. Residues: CATVKGSNTEAFF.